What follows are 27 T cell receptor beta chains derived from one specimen sequenced in a study of T cells after posttransplantation cyclophosphamide (dated by TCRdb to between 2015 and 2016). Per the publication, the treatment or condition label means: high-dose cyclophosphamide on days +3 and +4 as single-agent GVHD prophylaxis. Patients in the PTCy group got busulfan and fludarabine conditioning, a marrow graft from a related or unrelated donor, and cyclophosphamide on days +3 and +4. The library was made by the immunoSEQ multiplex PCR assay. This immuneACCESS table, as held by TCRdb, lists in-frame sequences with V and J called but not all clones. Of the missing ones, under half trace to an unresolved V gene in checked studies; the others have no known cause. The sample features some 12,000 clones, and none is a singleton. Over 20% of the sample rests with the top ten. Sample: PBMCs, taken after allogeneic stem cell transplant with posttransplant cyclophosphamide. These receptor sequences come from a female patient between 35 and 55 years old who received an allogeneic stem cell transplant from a related donor, was CMV-positive, and had acute GVHD only. After a transplant, the donor of the graft may account for some T cells.

This clone occurred many times. CDR3: CASSLLVGGLNEQFF. The CDR3 coding sequence is TGTGCCAGCAGCTTGTTGGTGGGAGGGCTCAATGAGCAGTTCTTC. The J gene is TRBJ2-1, the V gene TRBV5-4, with 7 bases that match TRBD2. The CDR3 has 15 amino acids. Looked up from germline, CDR1 is SGHNT and CDR2 is YYREEE (reference sequence). Trimming took 1 base from V and 6 from J; bases not matched to a gene: 7.

This clone was seen ten or more times. The chain recombines TRBV10-1 with TRBJ1-1; no clear D. The CDR3 is 14 amino acids. The ends were cut back, 0 bases at V and 0 bases at J, with 5 bases in the middle. The germline gives CDR1 WNHNN, CDR2 SYGVQD (reference sequence). DNA for the CDR3: TGCGCCAGCAGTGAGTCCGGGGTGAACACTGAAGCTTTCTTT. The encoded protein is CASSESGVNTEAFF.

Ten or more counts support this clone. The J gene is TRBJ2-7, the V gene TRBV6-5, with a weak D call TRBD2 (5 bases). Trimming took off 0 bases at V and 2 bases at J, with 8 bases between the two ends. Germline loops: CDR1 MNHEY, CDR2 SVGAGI. This CDR3 is 14 amino acids long. Here the CDR3 DNA reads TGTGCCAGCAGTTACTCCGGGGTCCCCTACGAGCAGTACTTC. Protein product: CASSYSGVPYEQYF.

By proportion, this clone is medium-sized. J is TRBJ2-7 and V is TRBV6-1; TRBD1 might be the D (5 bases). The V and J ends lost 0 bases and 2 bases respectively, with 17 bases between them. The CDR3 consists of 17 residues. Germline lookup yields CDR1 MNHNS and CDR2 SASEGT. The CDR3 reads CASSEASGGAAAYEQYF. CDR3 DNA sequence: TGTGCCAGCAGTGAAGCGAGTGGTGGGGCAGCCGCCTACGAGCAGTACTTC.

This clone has at least ten counts. V gene TRBV11-2 combines with J gene TRBJ2-1; D ambiguous. Trimming left V 5 bases short and J 2 bases short, with 10 bases between. The CDR3 has 14 residues. The germline CDR1 and CDR2 sequences are SGHAT and FQNNGV. The CDR3 DNA sequence: TGTGCCAGCAGCGAGCGAACCCCCTACAATGAGCAGTTCTTC. As protein: CASSERTPYNEQFF.

This clone was counted ten times or more. This chain joins TRBV7-9 and TRBJ1-4; D remains ambiguous. V shed 5 bases and J shed 0 bases, with 10 bases lying between them. Germline CDR1 and CDR2: SEHNR and FQNEAQ (reference sequence). CDR3 length: 15 residues. The CDR3 loop reads CASSLPSTTNEKLFF. For the CDR3, the DNA is TGTGCCAGCAGCCTACCCTCTACAACTAATGAAAAACTGTTTTTT.

This clone was counted only a few times. The chain is built from TRBV6-5 and TRBJ1-5; 7 nucleotides agree with TRBD1. The length of the CDR3 is 15 residues. V was pared by 7 bases and J by 3 bases, with 9 bases of the junction left unmatched. CDR1 MNHEY and CDR2 SVGAGI come from the germline V gene. CDR3 DNA sequence: TGTGCCAGCACGACAGGGTGGAGTAACAATCAGCCCCAGCATTTT. It translates to CASTTGWSNNQPQHF.

This clone appeared many times. The rearrangement links TRBV7-9 to TRBJ2-7; 11 positions match TRBD2. Looked up from germline, CDR1 is SEHNR and CDR2 is FQNEAQ (reference sequence). This CDR3 has 16 amino acids. The V and J ends lost 5 bases and 0 bases, in that order; junction bases with no gene match: 6. In nucleotides, the CDR3 is TGTGCCAGCAGCCCCCTCACTAGCGGGAGCTCCTACGAGCAGTACGTC. It codes for CASSPLTSGSSYEQYV.

This clone was detected many times. This chain connects TRBV15 to TRBJ2-7, with TRBD2 matching 7 bases. The trim removed 2 bases at V and 2 bases at J, leaving 9 bases unmatched. CDR1 and CDR2 from the germline V gene are LNHNV and YYDKDF (reference sequence). CDR3 length: 16 amino acids. Written as DNA, the CDR3 is TGTGCCACCAGCAGACTGACCGGGACTAAAGCCTACGAGCAGTACGTC. Translation: CATSRLTGTKAYEQYV.

V usage is TRBV29-1 and J usage is TRBJ2-5, with D perhaps matching TRBD2 (7 bases). Trimming took 6 bases from V and 8 from J, leaving 13 bases between them. Germline V CDR1 and CDR2: SQVTM, ANQGSEA. The CDR3 length is 11 residues. The CDR3 loop is CSVGGGETQYF. CDR3 nucleotide sequence: TGCAGCGTGGGAGGGGGGGAAACCCAGTACTTC.

This clone was observed a few times. The chain carries TRBV25-1 and TRBJ2-3; D not resolved. Germline values: CDR1 MGHDK, CDR2 SYGVNS. The CDR3 extends over 11 amino acids. With 4 bases removed from V and 10 bases from J, the gap between germline ends came to 9 bases. CDR3 residues: CASSGHQAQYF. CDR3 DNA sequence: TGTGCCAGCAGTGGGCATCAGGCGCAGTATTTT.

This clone was seen ten or more times. The chain is built from TRBV4-3 and TRBJ2-1; D might be TRBD2 (6 bases). CDR3 length: 17 residues. Germline CDR1 LGHNA, CDR2 YSLEER. Trimming left V 0 bases short and J 9 bases short, with 21 bases between. The CDR3: CASSQDTSLALLGEQFF. The DNA for the CDR3 is TGCGCCAGCAGCCAAGACACTAGCTTAGCCCTATTGGGTGAGCAGTTCTTC.

This clone has at least ten counts. The DNA for the CDR3 is TGTGCCATCAGTGAGTCCGGGGTCGCGAACACCGGGGAGCTGTTTTTT. Encoded protein: CAISESGVANTGELFF. The chain joins TRBV10-3 to TRBJ2-2, with D maybe TRBD2 (5 bases). V was clipped by 0 bases and J by 0 bases, with 8 bases between them. Germline V gene sequence: CDR1 ENHRY, CDR2 SYGVKD. CDR3 length: 16 amino acids.

Many counts were recorded for this clone. The sample has other DNA sequences that encode this CDR3 too. The V gene is TRBV7-2, the J gene TRBJ2-3; possibly TRBD2 for D (5 bases). The CDR3 loop spans 15 amino acids. Between the trimmed V and J ends, which lost 5 bases and 2 bases, there was a span of 14 bases. CDR1 and CDR2 from the germline V gene are SGHTA and FQGNSA. CDR3 protein: CASSGRGTYTDTQYF. CDR3 nucleotides: TGTGCCAGCAGCGGGAGAGGCACATACACAGATACGCAGTATTTT.

This clone was seen many times. This sequence joins TRBV25-1 and TRBJ2-1, with a weak D call TRBD1 (6 bases). Germline-derived CDR1 and CDR2 are MGHDK and SYGVNS. The CDR3 sequence is 14 residues long. V shed 5 bases and J shed 1 base, with 9 bases lying between them. The CDR3 nucleotides read TGTGCCAGCAGTTGGGGGACATCCTACAATGAGCAGTTCTTC. Translating gives CASSWGTSYNEQFF.

This clone was counted at least ten times. The rearrangement links TRBV14 to TRBJ2-2; tentatively, D is TRBD1 (8 bases). The CDR3 runs to 16 residues. The germline V and J ends were trimmed by 4 bases and 4 bases, with 16 bases remaining between them. The germline CDR1 and CDR2 sequences are SGHDN and FVKESK. CDR3 region: CASSRGQGGVTGELFF. DNA for the CDR3: TGTGCCAGCAGCCGCGGACAGGGAGGGGTCACCGGGGAGCTGTTTTTT. The full variable domain, rest sourced from reference TRBV14 and TRBJ2-2, is EAGVTQFPSHSVIEKGQTVTLRCDPISGHDNLYWYRRVMGKEIKFLLHFVKESKQDESGMPNNRFLAERTGGTYSTLKVQPAELEDSGVYFCASSRGQGGVTGELFFGEGSRLTVL.

This clone showed up many times. The chain links TRBV10-3 to TRBJ2-7; 7 nucleotides line up with TRBD1. Germline CDR1 ENHRY, CDR2 SYGVKD. The CDR3 spans 14 residues. V shed 4 bases, J shed 4 bases, and the junction held 7 bases outside the gene matches. CDR3 in DNA: TGTGCCATCAGTGGTGAGGGGGCAAGATACGAGCAGTACTTC. It yields the protein CAISGEGARYEQYF.

The chain recombines TRBV18 with TRBJ2-3; TRBD2 matches at 12 bases. V lost 2 bases and J lost 5; bases outside the gene matches: 5. Germline V lookup: CDR1 KGHSH, CDR2 LQKENI. CDR3 length equals 16 residues. The CDR3 bases are TGTGCCAGCTCACCATCTAGCGGGGGGGCAGGAGATACGCAGTATTTT. The encoded protein is CASSPSSGGAGDTQYF. The full variable domain, rest sourced from reference TRBV18 and TRBJ2-3, is NAGVMQNPRHLVRRRGQEARLRCSPMKGHSHVYWYRQLPEEGLKFMVYLQKENIIDESGMPKERFSAEFPKEGPSILRIQQVVRGDSAAYFCASSPSSGGAGDTQYFGPGTRLTVL.

This clone was counted at least ten times. The genes are TRBV7-2 and TRBJ2-1; the match to TRBD2 covers 7 bases. J gave up 2 bases and V 5 bases, and 9 bases lay outside the gene matches. Germline V CDR1 and CDR2: SGHTA, FQGNSA. The CDR3 runs 16 residues. The CDR3 here is CASSRMGRGTYNEQFF. The CDR3 nucleotides read TGTGCCAGCAGCCGTATGGGGCGGGGGACCTACAATGAGCAGTTCTTC.

This clone was observed many times. The V and J genes are TRBV15 and TRBJ1-1, with a possible D match to TRBD1 (5 bases). The CDR3 runs 16 residues. The germline gives CDR1 LNHNV, CDR2 YYDKDF (reference sequence). The V end was cut by 0 bases, the J end by 4 bases, with 15 bases between. CDR3 nucleotides: TGTGCCACCAGCAGAGATAGGAGGGGTTCAGGCACTGAAGCTTTCTTT. Protein: CATSRDRRGSGTEAFF. The full variable domain, rest sourced from reference TRBV15 and TRBJ1-1, is DAMVIQNPRYQVTQFGKPVTLSCSQTLNHNVMYWYQQKSSQAPKLLFHYYDKDFNNEADTPDNFQSRRPNTSFCFLDIRSPGLGDTAMYLCATSRDRRGSGTEAFFGQGTRLTVV.

This clone came up many times. The chain carries TRBV7-8 and TRBJ1-3, with D uncertain. V lost 5 bases to trimming and J lost 2 bases, with 16 bases between them. The CDR3 runs to 16 residues. Germline loops: CDR1 SGHVS, CDR2 FQNEAQ. CDR3 amino acids: CASSLSESGTGNTIYF. CDR3 sequence (DNA): TGTGCCAGCAGCCTTTCAGAATCCGGGACTGGAAACACCATATATTTT.

The V gene is TRBV30, the J gene TRBJ2-3; D may be TRBD2 (6 bases). CDR1 is GTSNPN, CDR2 SVGIG, per germline (reference sequence). The CDR3 contains 16 residues. The V end was cut by 0 bases, the J end by 1 base, with 14 bases between. DNA of the CDR3: TGTGCCTGGAGTGTAAGGTGGGAGGTTGGCACAGATACGCAGTATTTT. Its protein product is CAWSVRWEVGTDTQYF.

Many counts were recorded for this clone. V is TRBV5-6 and J is TRBJ2-2; D is perhaps TRBD1 (6 bases). Germline V lookup: CDR1 SGHDT, CDR2 YYEEEE. The CDR3 has 16 amino acids. Trimming pared 0 bases from V and 2 bases from J, leaving 11 bases between. The CDR3 nucleotides read TGTGCCAGCAGCTTGGCCAACAGGGTAAACACCGGGGAGCTGTTTTTT. Protein: CASSLANRVNTGELFF.

In this sample, this clone turned up a few times. This chain links TRBV7-2 with TRBJ1-1, with 12 positions matching TRBD1. There are 16 residues in the CDR3. Looked up from germline, CDR1 is SGHTA and CDR2 is FQGNSA. V trimming: 3 bases; J trimming: 7 bases; junction bases outside the gene matches: 9. DNA of the CDR3: TGTGCCAGCAGCTTGGGACAGGGGGCCTCCCGTGTTGAAGCTTTCTTT. Amino acids: CASSLGQGASRVEAFF. Full variable domain (rest looked up from reference TRBV7-2 and TRBJ1-1): GAGVSQSPSNKVTEKGKDVELRCDPISGHTALYWYRQSLGQGLEFLIYFQGNSAPDKSGLPSDRFSAERTGGSVSTLTIQRTQQEDSAVYLCASSLGQGASRVEAFFGQGTRLTVV.

This clone has at least ten counts. The chain couples TRBV7-9 to TRBJ1-1; no clear D gene. Germline assignment: CDR1 SEHNR and CDR2 FQNEAQ (reference sequence). The CDR3 loop spans 13 amino acids. Trimming pared 1 base from V and 8 bases from J, leaving 11 bases between. The CDR3 coding sequence is TGTGCCAGCAGCTTAGAAATGAGGGTGGAAGCTTTCTTT. As protein: CASSLEMRVEAFF.

The genes are TRBV19 and TRBJ2-1, with a possible D match to TRBD1 (5 bases). Germline V CDR1 and CDR2: LNHDA, SQIVND (reference sequence). CDR3 length: 13 amino acids. V lost 1 base and J lost 11, with 12 bases in between. This chain's CDR3 is CASSIGGAGQQFF. The DNA for the CDR3 is TGTGCCAGTAGTATAGGTGGGGCAGGACAGCAGTTCTTC.

The sample holds many counts of this clone. The chain employs TRBV9 and TRBJ1-3, with 9 bases matching TRBD1. V lost 3 bases, J lost 4 bases, and 5 bases stayed unmatched. CDR1 and CDR2 (germline): SGDLS, YYNGEE. The CDR3 is 15 residues long. CDR3 sequence (DNA): TGTGCCAGCAGCGGACAGGGGGGAAGGGGAAACACCATATATTTT. It codes for CASSGQGGRGNTIYF.